This passage covers 30 T cell receptor beta chains from one sample sequenced in a study of blood T cell repertoires in COVID-19. Libraries were prepared by immunoSEQ multiplex PCR; TCRdb keeps only in-frame clonotypes and omits some of them. The sample consists of about 180,000 clones, 80% to 90% of them appearing once. The sequenced sample consisted of peripheral blood. The receptors here all came from a human donor with active or convalescent COVID-19. The donor label of this sample is uncertain.

This chain connects TRBV6-2 or TRBV6-3 to TRBJ2-7; D is unresolved. Trimming pared 0 bases from V and 9 bases from J, leaving 12 bases between. Germline CDR1 MNHEY, CDR2 SVGEGT. This CDR3 comprises 13 residues. CDR3 amino acids: CASSYSSSPVQYF. The CDR3 nucleotides are TGTGCCAGCAGTTACTCGAGTTCCCCTGTGCAGTACTTC.

This clone came up a few times. The J gene is TRBJ1-1, the V gene TRBV5-1; perhaps TRBD1 as D (5 bases). The V gene lost 3 bases and the J gene lost 2 bases, with 11 bases spanning the gap. The CDR3 contains 14 residues. The germline gives CDR1 SGHRS, CDR2 YFSETQ. This CDR3 is CASSWGQINTEAFF. In DNA, the CDR3 is TGCGCCAGCAGCTGGGGCCAAATTAACACTGAAGCTTTCTTT.

The V and J genes are TRBV3-1 (or the pseudogene TRBV3-2) and TRBJ2-3; no definite D call. The CDR3 is 12 amino acids. Deletions cut 1 base from V and 6 bases from J, with 5 bases between. Germline-derived CDR1 and CDR2 are LGHDT and YNNKEL (reference sequence). The CDR3 DNA reads TGTGCCAGCAGCCAAGCCTCCGATACGCAGTATTTT. Encoded protein: CASSQASDTQYF.

About this clone: An end of the junction does not agree with germline; a read error may underlie this. The chain has TRBV24-1 and TRBJ2-3, with TRBD1 matching over 9 bases. CDR1 and CDR2 (germline): KGHDR, SFDVKD. This CDR3 has 16 residues. CDR3 region: CATSDLRTGATDTQYF. The CDR3 nucleotides are TGTGCCACCAGCGATTTGAGGACAGGGGCAACAGATACGCAGTATTTT.

J is TRBJ2-1 and V is TRBV7-3, with 9 bases matching TRBD2. CDR3 length: 16 residues. With V trimmed by 2 bases and J by 6 bases, 8 bases remained unmatched. Germline V gene lookup returns CDR1 SGHTA and CDR2 FQGTGA. This CDR3 is CASSLGALAGFNEQFF. DNA of the CDR3: TGTGCCAGCAGCTTAGGGGCCCTAGCGGGATTCAATGAGCAGTTCTTC.

This clone was observed once. The V call is TRBV3-1 (or the pseudogene TRBV3-2), the J call TRBJ2-1; no firm D call. This CDR3 comprises 15 residues. Germline-derived CDR1 and CDR2 are LGHDT and YNNKEL (reference sequence). V was clipped by 0 bases and J by 4 bases, with 10 bases between them. CDR3 region: CASSQDALTYNEQFF. DNA for the CDR3: TGTGCCAGCAGCCAAGATGCTTTAACATACAATGAGCAGTTCTTC.

The rearrangement uses TRBV6-5 and TRBJ2-1, with D possibly matching TRBD2 (6 bases). Trimming left V 7 bases short and J 7 bases short, with 14 bases between. The germline CDR1 and CDR2 sequences are MNHEY and SVGAGI. The CDR3 length is 13 residues. CDR3 in DNA: TGTGCCAGCAACGCGGGACCCCCAAATGAGCAGTTCTTC. Its protein is CASNAGPPNEQFF.

This chain links TRBV7-2 with TRBJ1-2, with D possibly matching TRBD1 (5 bases). CDR3 length: 12 amino acids. V lost 3 bases and J 8 bases, leaving 10 bases between the germline ends. Germline lookup yields CDR1 SGHTA and CDR2 FQGNSA. As DNA, the CDR3 is TGTGCCAGCAGCTTTCCCGGGGGGGGCTACACCTTC. The encoded protein is CASSFPGGGYTF.

This chain joins TRBV9 and TRBJ2-1; a weak D match, TRBD2 (6 bases). With 4 bases removed from V and 7 bases from J, the gap between germline ends came to 18 bases. Germline CDR1 SGDLS, CDR2 YYNGEE. The CDR3 length is 15 residues. The CDR3 nucleotides read TGTGCCAGCAGCCCTCGGGGGACTGTCCAAAATGAGCAGTTCTTC. Its protein product is CASSPRGTVQNEQFF.

The chain uses TRBV25-1 and TRBJ2-1; the D gene is possibly TRBD1 (6 bases). The V gene's germline CDR1 is MGHDK and CDR2 SYGVNS. This CDR3 spans 14 amino acids. With 5 bases removed from V and 3 bases from J, the gap between germline ends came to 11 bases. The DNA of the CDR3 is TGTGCCAGCAGTCGACAGGCGTTCTACAATGAGCAGTTCTTC. It is translated as CASSRQAFYNEQFF.

The chain is built from TRBV4-2 and TRBJ2-1, with D perhaps matching TRBD2 (5 bases). V shed 0 bases and J shed 3 bases, with 18 bases lying between them. This CDR3 is 18 amino acids long. The V gene's germline CDR1 is LGHNA and CDR2 YNFKEQ. The CDR3 DNA reads TGTGCCAGCAGCCAAGAGGTCCCTGTAACGGGGTTCTACAATGAGCAGTTCTTC. It is translated as CASSQEVPVTGFYNEQFF.

The rearrangement links TRBV21-1 to TRBJ2-7; TRBD1 was called by the table and not checked on the DNA. TRBV21-1 is assigned pseudogene status. CDR3 length: 19 residues. CDR3 DNA sequence: TGTGCCAGCAGCAAGCCAGGGGGAGCGGAATATACTACTAGGGGAGAGCAGTACTTC. Translating gives CASSKPGGAEYTTRGEQYF.

This chain connects TRBV7-2 to TRBJ2-7; 8 bases align to TRBD2. V gave up 3 bases and J gave up 7 bases; unmatched junction bases: 8. Germline-derived CDR1 and CDR2 are SGHTA and FQGNSA. The CDR3 runs to 14 residues. The DNA of the CDR3 is TGTGCCAGCAGCTTGTCCGGGGGGGTTGGGGAGCAGTACTTC. Its protein product is CASSLSGGVGEQYF.

V is TRBV18 and J is TRBJ2-7; 11 bases are shared with TRBD1. With 8 bases clipped from V and 2 bases from J, the junction kept 5 bases outside the gene matches. Germline V gene lookup returns CDR1 KGHSH and CDR2 LQKENI. The CDR3 is made up of 14 amino acids. The CDR3 bases are TGTGCCAGCGCCCGGGGACAGGGGGCCTACGAGCAGTACTTC. Its protein is CASARGQGAYEQYF.

V and J are TRBV27 and TRBJ1-5, with D maybe TRBD1 (5 bases). CDR3 size: 15 residues. With 0 bases removed from V and 4 bases from J, the gap between germline ends came to 10 bases. CDR1 is MNHEY, CDR2 SMNVEV, per germline (reference sequence). DNA for the CDR3: TGTGCCAGCAGTTTATCGTCAGGGAATAATCAGCCCCAGCATTTT. This translates into CASSLSSGNNQPQHF.

The chain is built from TRBV6-5 and TRBJ1-1; weak D call: TRBD1 (6 bases). This CDR3 spans 14 amino acids. V gave up 7 bases and J gave up 2 bases, with 14 bases separating them. The V gene's germline CDR1 is MNHEY and CDR2 SVGAGI. As DNA, the CDR3 is TGTGCCAGCAATGTGGGGGCCCTCAACACTGAAGCTTTCTTT. Translation gives CASNVGALNTEAFF.

The chain joins TRBV6-5 to TRBJ2-7; possible D gene TRBD2, 7 bases. V shed 6 bases and J shed 5 bases, with 14 bases lying between them. This CDR3 spans 13 amino acids. Germline CDR1 reads MNHEY; CDR2 reads SVGAGI. The CDR3 region has the DNA TGTGCCAGCAGACCTTGGGAGGGGGACGAGCAGTACTTC. Translation gives CASRPWEGDEQYF.

The chain uses TRBV18 and TRBJ2-5; 15 bases are shared with TRBD2. Germline trimming cut 8 bases from V and 6 bases from J; bases unmatched to any gene: 7. This CDR3 spans 15 amino acids. Per the germline V gene, CDR1 is KGHSH and CDR2 is LQKENI. DNA of the CDR3: TGTGCCAGCGGGCGGACTAGCGGGAGGGAGCAGACCCAGTACTTC. This translates into CASGRTSGREQTQYF.

This sequence joins TRBV18 and TRBJ2-1; TRBD2 matches at 12 bases. Germline CDR1 reads KGHSH; CDR2 reads LQKENI. CDR3 length: 14 amino acids. J lost 8 bases, V lost 5 bases, and 4 bases had no gene match. The CDR3 here is CASSAASGRDEQFF. The DNA for the CDR3 is TGTGCCAGCTCAGCCGCTAGCGGGAGGGATGAGCAGTTCTTC.

The V gene is TRBV11-2, the J gene TRBJ2-1, with 13 bases identical to TRBD2. The CDR3 has 15 amino acids. The germline gives CDR1 SGHAT, CDR2 FQNNGV. The trim removed 4 bases at V and 7 bases at J, leaving 4 bases unmatched. Here the CDR3 reads CASSSWGLAGNEQFF. The CDR3 DNA reads as TGTGCCAGCAGCTCGTGGGGACTAGCGGGAAATGAGCAGTTCTTC.

The CDR3 nucleotides read TGTGCCATCAGTGCCTCGGGGGGGAATGGTTCACCCCTCCACTTT. This encodes CAISASGGNGSPLHF. J is TRBJ1-6 and V is TRBV10-3; D is perhaps TRBD1 (5 bases). The germline V and J ends were trimmed by 4 bases and 9 bases, with 16 bases remaining between them. The CDR3 sequence is 15 residues long. Germline loops: CDR1 ENHRY, CDR2 SYGVKD.

The CDR3 loop is CAWSGLAGPYREQYF. CDR3 DNA sequence: TGTGCCTGGAGTGGCCTAGCGGGGCCCTACCGCGAGCAGTACTTC. The chain couples TRBV30 to TRBJ2-7; the match to TRBD2 covers 9 bases. Germline assignment: CDR1 GTSNPN and CDR2 SVGIG (reference sequence). The CDR3 covers 15 residues. J was trimmed by 6 bases and V by 1 base; bases with no gene match: 10.

The chain joins TRBV6-5 to TRBJ2-5, with TRBD1 matching 8 bases. The CDR3 sequence is 14 residues long. Trimming cost V 6 bases and J 5 bases; bases outside gene matches: 8. The germline V gene has CDR1 MNHEY and CDR2 SVGAGI. CDR3 bases: TGTGCCAGCAGCGGCGGACAGGGACGCGAGACCCAGTACTTC. It translates to CASSGGQGRETQYF.

The genes are TRBV29-1 and TRBJ2-2; TRBD1 is a possible D gene (6 bases). Germline CDR1 is SQVTM and CDR2 is ANQGSEA. V shed 7 bases and J shed 2 bases, with 17 bases lying between them. This CDR3 spans 15 amino acids. The CDR3 bases are TGCAGCGCGGCCAGGGGACGGGGTAACACCGGGGAGCTGTTTTTT. It translates to CSAARGRGNTGELFF.

The genes are TRBV6-1 and TRBJ2-6, with TRBD2 as a possible D gene (5 bases). Trimming stripped 2 bases from V and 0 bases from J, with 17 bases between. CDR1 MNHNS and CDR2 SASEGT come from the germline V gene. The CDR3 loop spans 19 amino acids. CDR3 nucleotide sequence: TGTGCCAGCAGTGAATGGCCGGCGGGTACCAACTCTGGGGCCAACGTCCTGACTTTC. The encoded protein is CASSEWPAGTNSGANVLTF.

This chain uses TRBV25-1 with TRBJ2-4; 7 bases line up with TRBD1. The length of the CDR3 is 17 residues. Germline CDR1 and CDR2: MGHDK and SYGVNS. J was trimmed by 5 bases and V by 4 bases; bases with no gene match: 14. In DNA form, the CDR3 reads TGTGCCAGCAGTGCCCGAGCCGCAGGGGGTGTCGAAAACATTCAGTACTTC. Its translation: CASSARAAGGVENIQYF.

Here the CDR3 DNA reads TGCGCCAGCAGCCAAGATCACGGCTCCTACGAGCAGTACTTC. Residues: CASSQDHGSYEQYF. The chain is built from TRBV4-3 and TRBJ2-7; no firm D call. This CDR3 is built from 14 residues. In germline, CDR1 is LGHNA, CDR2 YSLEER. Between the trimmed V and J ends, which lost 0 bases and 0 bases, there was a span of 6 bases.

This clone was seen just once. The chain couples TRBV5-1 to TRBJ1-4; TRBD1 might be the D (6 bases). V shed 0 bases and J shed 7 bases, with 13 bases lying between them. Germline V gene lookup returns CDR1 SGHRS and CDR2 YFSETQ. The CDR3 is made up of 15 amino acids. The CDR3 sequence is CASSLGDIGGEKLFF. The CDR3 nucleotides read TGCGCCAGCAGCTTGGGGGACATAGGGGGTGAAAAACTGTTTTTT.

The V and J genes are TRBV4-1 and TRBJ1-5, with no clear D. From germline, CDR1 is MGHRA and CDR2 YSYEKL. CDR3 size: 18 residues. The V gene lost 3 bases and the J gene lost 0 bases, with 18 bases spanning the gap. The CDR3 DNA reads as TGCGCCAGCAGCCACCCCCCGGGGAGCCGATATAGCAATCAGCCCCAGCATTTT. It codes for CASSHPPGSRYSNQPQHF.

The chain employs TRBV9 and TRBJ2-7; D might be TRBD1 (6 bases). Trimming took 5 bases from V and 5 from J, leaving 17 bases between them. Germline CDR1 is SGDLS and CDR2 is YYNGEE. CDR3 length: 14 residues. The CDR3 loop is CASSDPGEQDEQYF. In nucleotides, the CDR3 is TGTGCCAGCAGTGACCCAGGGGAGCAGGACGAGCAGTACTTC.